This T cell receptor beta chain is drawn from a study of T cell responses to AZD1222 COVID-19 vaccine. Study-wide points: There were mostly white British donors and more females than males, and clonal diversity was possibly underestimated. Recipients of AZD1222 seropositive at baseline numbered only 5 or 6. Across spike, vaccine-associated CD4 TCRs were found, dominant at 160-218 and 743-854.

The germline V gene has CDR1 SGHAT and CDR2 FQNNGV. This CDR3 has 17 residues. V was clipped by 1 base and J by 0 bases; unmatched bases: 6. Generated by immunoSEQ multiplex PCR, the TCRdb table keeps only in-frame clones and is missing some. Among about 130,000 clones listed, approximately 90% were seen once. For this clone: The antigen is undetermined.

The sample was peripheral blood, taken on day 0 of AZD1222 vaccination. This chain connects TRBV11-2 to TRBJ2-5; 9 bases map to TRBD2. The receptor comes from an adult in good health. CDR3 residues: CASSLGISGGYQETQYF. The CDR3 DNA sequence: TGTGCCAGCAGCTTAGGTATTAGCGGGGGATACCAAGAGACCCAGTACTTC.